These 4 T cell receptor beta chains originate from one sample sequenced in a study of blood T cell repertoires in COVID-19. Measured with immunoSEQ multiplex PCR; TCRdb has only the in-frame clones, and not every one. The data show 250,000 to 350,000 clones, around 87% seen once. Source material: peripheral blood. The receptor set was obtained from a woman aged 45-59 years with active or convalescent COVID-19.

The rearrangement joins TRBV2 to TRBJ1-1, with 8 bases that match TRBD1. The V gene end was trimmed by 4 bases and the J gene end by 5 bases; junction bases not matched to a gene: 6. CDR1 and CDR2 from the germline V gene are SNHLY and FYNNEI. The CDR3 is 14 amino acids. CDR3 loop: CASSAGRGLTEAFF. CDR3 DNA sequence: TGTGCCAGCAGTGCGGGCAGGGGGCTTACTGAAGCTTTCTTT.

The chain carries TRBV12-5 and TRBJ1-3; D ambiguous. The CDR3 has 16 amino acids. In germline, CDR1 is LGHNT, CDR2 FRNRAP. V lost 1 base to trimming and J lost 2 bases, with 12 bases between them. The CDR3 here is CASGLGGALTGNTIYF. CDR3 nucleotide sequence: TGTGCTAGTGGTTTGGGAGGCGCGTTAACTGGAAACACCATATATTTT.

A few counts support this clone. CDR3 loop: CASSRALAGDPYEQYF. CDR3 in DNA: TGTGCCAGCAGTCGTGCTTTAGCGGGGGACCCTTACGAGCAGTACTTC. This chain links TRBV6-2 or TRBV6-3 with TRBJ2-7, with 9 bases lining up with TRBD2. This CDR3 region has 16 residues. The V and J ends lost 5 bases and 4 bases, in that order; junction bases with no gene match: 12. Germline CDR1 MNHEY, CDR2 SVGEGT.

The chain carries TRBV4-2 and TRBJ2-1; no clear D gene. V lost 1 base to trimming and J lost 7 bases, with 20 bases between them. Germline lookup yields CDR1 LGHNA and CDR2 YNFKEQ. The CDR3 runs to 17 residues. CDR3 coding DNA: TGTGCCAGCAGCCAAGTATCGGTGCCTAATCTTTTTAATGAGCAGTTCTTC. Protein product: CASSQVSVPNLFNEQFF.